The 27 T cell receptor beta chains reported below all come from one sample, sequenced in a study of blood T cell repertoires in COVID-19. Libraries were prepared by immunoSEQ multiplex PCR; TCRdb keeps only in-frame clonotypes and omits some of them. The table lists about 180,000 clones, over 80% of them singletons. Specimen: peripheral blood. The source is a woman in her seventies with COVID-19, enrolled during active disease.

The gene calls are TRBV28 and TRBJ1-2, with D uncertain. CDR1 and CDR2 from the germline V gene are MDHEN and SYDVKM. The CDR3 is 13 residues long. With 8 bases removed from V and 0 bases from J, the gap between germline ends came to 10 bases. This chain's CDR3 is CASWRGSNYGYTF. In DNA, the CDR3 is TGTGCCAGCTGGCGGGGTTCTAACTATGGCTACACCTTC.

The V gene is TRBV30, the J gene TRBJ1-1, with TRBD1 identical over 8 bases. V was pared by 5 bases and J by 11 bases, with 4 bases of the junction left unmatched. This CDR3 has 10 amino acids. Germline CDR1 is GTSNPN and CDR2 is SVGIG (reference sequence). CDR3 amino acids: CAWGQGEAFF. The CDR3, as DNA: TGTGCCTGGGGACAGGGTGAGGCTTTCTTT.

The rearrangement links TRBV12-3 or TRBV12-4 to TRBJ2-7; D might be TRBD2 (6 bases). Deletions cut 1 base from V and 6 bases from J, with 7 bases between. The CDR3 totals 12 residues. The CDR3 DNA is TGTGCCAGCAGTTTAGGTAGCGGCGAGCAGTACTTC. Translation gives CASSLGSGEQYF.

This CDR3 reads CATSNLDRGHYQPQHF. CDR3 nucleotides: TGTGCCACCAGCAATCTCGACAGGGGACATTATCAGCCCCAGCATTTT. This sequence joins TRBV15 and TRBJ1-5; 8 bases are shared with TRBD1. CDR3 length equals 16 residues. Looked up from germline, CDR1 is LNHNV and CDR2 is YYDKDF (reference sequence). The V segment lost 4 bases and the J segment 5 bases; nucleotides outside the gene matches: 10.

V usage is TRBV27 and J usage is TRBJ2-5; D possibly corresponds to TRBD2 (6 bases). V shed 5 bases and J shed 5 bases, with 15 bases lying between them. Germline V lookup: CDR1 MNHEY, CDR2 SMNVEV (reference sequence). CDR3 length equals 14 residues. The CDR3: CASSLSAGRETQYF. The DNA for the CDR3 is TGTGCCAGCAGTCTCTCTGCGGGAAGGGAGACCCAGTACTTC.

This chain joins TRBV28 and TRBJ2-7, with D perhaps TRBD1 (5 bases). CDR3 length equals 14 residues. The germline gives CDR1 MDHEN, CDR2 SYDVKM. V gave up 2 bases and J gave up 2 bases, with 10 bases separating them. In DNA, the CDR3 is TGTGCCAGCAGTTTACCAGGGTACGCCTACGAGCAGTACTTC. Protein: CASSLPGYAYEQYF.

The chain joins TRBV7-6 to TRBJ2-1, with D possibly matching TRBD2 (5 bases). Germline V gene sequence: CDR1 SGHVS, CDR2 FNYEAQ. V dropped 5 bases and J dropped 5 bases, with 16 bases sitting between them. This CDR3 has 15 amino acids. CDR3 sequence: CASSVIEGWDNEQFF. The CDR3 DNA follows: TGTGCCAGCAGCGTTATAGAGGGTTGGGACAATGAGCAGTTCTTC.

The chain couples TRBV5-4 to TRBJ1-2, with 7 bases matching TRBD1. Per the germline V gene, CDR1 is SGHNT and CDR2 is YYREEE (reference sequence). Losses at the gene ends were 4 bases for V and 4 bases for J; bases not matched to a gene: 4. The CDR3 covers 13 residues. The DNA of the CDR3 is TGTGCCAGCAGCATCCGGGACAGCTATGGCTACACCTTC. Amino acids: CASSIRDSYGYTF.

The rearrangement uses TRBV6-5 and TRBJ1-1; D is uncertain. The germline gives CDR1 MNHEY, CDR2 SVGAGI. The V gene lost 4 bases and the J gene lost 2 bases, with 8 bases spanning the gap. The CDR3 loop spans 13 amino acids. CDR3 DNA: TGTGCCAGCAGTTTGTTGAGAAACACTGAAGCTTTCTTT. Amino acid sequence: CASSLLRNTEAFF.

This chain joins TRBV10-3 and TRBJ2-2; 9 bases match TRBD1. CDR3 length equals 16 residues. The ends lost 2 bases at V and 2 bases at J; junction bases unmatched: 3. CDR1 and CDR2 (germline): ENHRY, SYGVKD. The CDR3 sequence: CAISEAGQGNTGELFF. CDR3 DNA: TGTGCCATCAGTGAGGCGGGACAGGGAAACACCGGGGAGCTGTTTTTT.

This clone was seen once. The DNA for the CDR3 is TGCGCCAGCAGCCGAGGGGCTATGGGGGGGGGAGAACATGAGCAGTTCTTC. Its translation is CASSRGAMGGGEHEQFF. The chain is built from TRBV4-3 and TRBJ2-1; 7 positions match TRBD2. The trim removed 4 bases at V and 8 bases at J, leaving 17 bases unmatched. Looked up from germline, CDR1 is LGHNA and CDR2 is YSLEER. This CDR3 comprises 17 residues.

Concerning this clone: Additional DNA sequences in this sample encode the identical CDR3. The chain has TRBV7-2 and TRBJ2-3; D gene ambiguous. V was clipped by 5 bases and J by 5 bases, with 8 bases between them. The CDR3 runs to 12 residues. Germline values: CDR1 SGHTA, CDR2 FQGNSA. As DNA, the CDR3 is TGTGCCAGCAGCCCCTCGTTAGATACGCAGTATTTT. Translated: CASSPSLDTQYF.

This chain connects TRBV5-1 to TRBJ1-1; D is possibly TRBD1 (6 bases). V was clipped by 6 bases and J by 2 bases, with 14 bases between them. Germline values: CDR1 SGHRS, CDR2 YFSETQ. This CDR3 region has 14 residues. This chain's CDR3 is CASIEGGLNTEAFF. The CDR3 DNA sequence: TGCGCCAGCATCGAAGGGGGTCTTAACACTGAAGCTTTCTTT.

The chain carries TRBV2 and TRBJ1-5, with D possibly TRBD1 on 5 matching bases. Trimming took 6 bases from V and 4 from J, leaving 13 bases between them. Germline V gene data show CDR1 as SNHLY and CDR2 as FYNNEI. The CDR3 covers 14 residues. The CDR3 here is CASSLDSPNQPQHF. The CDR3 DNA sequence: TGTGCCAGCAGCCTCGACAGTCCTAATCAGCCCCAGCATTTT.

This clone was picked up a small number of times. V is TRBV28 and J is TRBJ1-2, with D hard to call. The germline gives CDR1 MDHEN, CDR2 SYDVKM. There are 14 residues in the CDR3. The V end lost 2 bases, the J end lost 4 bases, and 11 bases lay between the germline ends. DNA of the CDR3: TGTGCCAGCAGTTTAGAAAAGGGAGGCTATGGCTACACCTTC. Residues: CASSLEKGGYGYTF.

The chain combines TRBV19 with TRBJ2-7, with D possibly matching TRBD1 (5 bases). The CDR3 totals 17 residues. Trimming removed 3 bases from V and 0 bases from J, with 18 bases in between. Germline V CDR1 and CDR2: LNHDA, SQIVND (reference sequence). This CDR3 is CASSMGQVGTSSYEQYF. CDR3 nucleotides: TGTGCCAGTAGTATGGGGCAGGTGGGCACCTCCTCCTACGAGCAGTACTTC. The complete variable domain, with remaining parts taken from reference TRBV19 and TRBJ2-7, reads DGGITQSPKYLFRKEGQNVTLSCEQNLNHDAMYWYRQDPGQGLRLIYYSQIVNDFQKGDIAEGYSVSREKKESFPLTVTSAQKNPTAFYLCASSMGQVGTSSYEQYFGPGTRLTVT.

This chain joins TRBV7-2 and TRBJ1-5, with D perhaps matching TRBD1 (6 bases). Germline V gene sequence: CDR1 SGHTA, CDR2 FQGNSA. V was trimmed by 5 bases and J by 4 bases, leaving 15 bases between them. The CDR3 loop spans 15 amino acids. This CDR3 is CASSVQGGMNQPQHF. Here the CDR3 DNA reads TGTGCCAGCAGCGTACAGGGTGGGATGAATCAGCCCCAGCATTTT.

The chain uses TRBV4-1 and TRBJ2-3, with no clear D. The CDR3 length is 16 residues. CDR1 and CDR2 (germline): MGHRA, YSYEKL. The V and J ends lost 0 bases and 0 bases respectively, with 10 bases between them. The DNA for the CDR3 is TGCGCCAGCAGCCAAGAGAAGTTCGGTAGCACAGATACGCAGTATTTT. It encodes CASSQEKFGSTDTQYF.

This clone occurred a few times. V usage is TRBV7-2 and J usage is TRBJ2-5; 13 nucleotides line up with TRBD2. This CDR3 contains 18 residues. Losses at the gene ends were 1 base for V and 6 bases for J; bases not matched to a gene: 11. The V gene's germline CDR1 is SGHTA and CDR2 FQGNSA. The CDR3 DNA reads TGTGCCAGCAGCTTAGAGAGGGTTACTAGCGGGAGGGGAAAGACCCAGTACTTC. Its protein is CASSLERVTSGRGKTQYF. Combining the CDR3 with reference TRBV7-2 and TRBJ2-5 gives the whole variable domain GAGVSQSPSNKVTEKGKDVELRCDPISGHTALYWYRQSLGQGLEFLIYFQGNSAPDKSGLPSDRFSAERTGGSVSTLTIQRTQQEDSAVYLCASSLERVTSGRGKTQYFGPGTRLLVL.

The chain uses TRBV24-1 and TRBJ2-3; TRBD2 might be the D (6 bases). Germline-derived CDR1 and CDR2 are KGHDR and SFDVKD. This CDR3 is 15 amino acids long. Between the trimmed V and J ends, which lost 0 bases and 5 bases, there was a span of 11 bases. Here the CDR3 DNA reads TGTGCCACCAGTGATTTGCCCGGGAGAGGAGATACGCAGTATTTT. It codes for CATSDLPGRGDTQYF.

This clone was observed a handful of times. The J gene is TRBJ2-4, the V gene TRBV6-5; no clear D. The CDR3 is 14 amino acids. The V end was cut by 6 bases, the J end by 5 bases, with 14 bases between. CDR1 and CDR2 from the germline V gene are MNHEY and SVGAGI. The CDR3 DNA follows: TGTGCCAGCAGCCTTTCTAATCCCCAAAACATTCAGTACTTC. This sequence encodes CASSLSNPQNIQYF.

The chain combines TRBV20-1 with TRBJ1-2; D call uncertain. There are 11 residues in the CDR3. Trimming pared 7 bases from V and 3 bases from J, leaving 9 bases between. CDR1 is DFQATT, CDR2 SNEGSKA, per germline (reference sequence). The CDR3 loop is CSERLDYGYTF. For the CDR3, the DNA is TGCAGTGAGAGGTTGGACTATGGCTACACCTTC.

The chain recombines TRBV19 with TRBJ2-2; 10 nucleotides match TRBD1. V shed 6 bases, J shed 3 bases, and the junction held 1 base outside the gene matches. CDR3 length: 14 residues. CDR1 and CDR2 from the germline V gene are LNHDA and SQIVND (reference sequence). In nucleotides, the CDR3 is TGTGCCAGTAGAGGGACAGGGGACACCGGGGAGCTGTTTTTT. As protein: CASRGTGDTGELFF.

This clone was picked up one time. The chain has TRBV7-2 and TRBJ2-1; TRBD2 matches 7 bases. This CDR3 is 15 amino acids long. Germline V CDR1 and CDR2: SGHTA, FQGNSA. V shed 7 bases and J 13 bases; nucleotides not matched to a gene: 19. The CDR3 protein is CASTPWGGVDARQFF. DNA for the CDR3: TGTGCCAGCACCCCGTGGGGGGGTGTCGACGCGAGACAGTTCTTC.

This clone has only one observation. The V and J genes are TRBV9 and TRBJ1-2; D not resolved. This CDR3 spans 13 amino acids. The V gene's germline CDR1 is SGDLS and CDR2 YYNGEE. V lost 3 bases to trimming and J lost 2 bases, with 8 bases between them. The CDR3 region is CASSGNINYGYTF. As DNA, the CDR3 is TGTGCCAGCAGCGGAAACATAAACTATGGCTACACCTTC. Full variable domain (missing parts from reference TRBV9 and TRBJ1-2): DSGVTQTPKHLITATGQRVTLRCSPRSGDLSVYWYQQSLDQGLQFLIQYYNGEERAKGNILERFSAQQFPDLHSELNLSSLELGDSALYFCASSGNINYGYTFGSGTRLTVV.

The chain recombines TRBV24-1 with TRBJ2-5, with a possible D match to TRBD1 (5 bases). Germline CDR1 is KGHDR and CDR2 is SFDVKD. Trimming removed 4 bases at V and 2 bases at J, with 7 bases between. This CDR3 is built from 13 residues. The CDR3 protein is CATSERTQETQYF. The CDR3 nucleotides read TGTGCCACCAGTGAACGGACACAAGAGACCCAGTACTTC.

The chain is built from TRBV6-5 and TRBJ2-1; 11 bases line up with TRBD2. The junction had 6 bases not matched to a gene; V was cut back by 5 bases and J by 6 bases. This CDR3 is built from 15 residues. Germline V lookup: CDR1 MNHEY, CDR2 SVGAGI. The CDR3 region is CASSINLAGGNEQFF. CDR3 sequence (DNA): TGTGCCAGCAGTATTAACCTAGCGGGAGGCAATGAGCAGTTCTTC.